Following are 4 T cell receptor beta chains from one sample sequenced in a study of cytomegalovirus exposure and HLA in healthy donors. The assay was immunoSEQ multiplex PCR, and TCRdb's table has in-frame clones only and misses some. The sample yields approximately 120,000 clones, roughly 89% seen once. Sequencing input: PBMCs. Receptor source: a woman younger than 35 in good health and CMV-seronegative.

The CDR3 DNA sequence: TGTGCCAGCAGTTACTCGCACTTCCTAGACTACGAGCAGTACTTC. The encoded protein is CASSYSHFLDYEQYF. This sequence joins TRBV6-6 and TRBJ2-7; D not certain. CDR1 MNHNY and CDR2 SVGAGI come from the germline V gene (reference sequence). Trimming took off 0 bases at V and 3 bases at J, with 12 bases between the two ends. The CDR3 has 15 residues.

The chain carries TRBV5-1 and TRBJ2-3; 7 bases are shared with TRBD2. The J segment lost 2 bases and the V segment lost 4 bases, leaving 7 bases of the junction unmatched. Per the germline V gene, CDR1 is SGHRS and CDR2 is YFSETQ. This CDR3 spans 15 amino acids. In DNA, the CDR3 is TGCGCCAGCAGCCGGGGACTACTCGACACAGATACGCAGTATTTT. Translated, it gives CASSRGLLDTDTQYF.

The rearrangement links TRBV30 to TRBJ1-1; possible D gene TRBD1, 5 bases. Trimming stripped 4 bases from V and 1 base from J, with 16 bases between. The CDR3 consists of 15 residues. Per germline, CDR1 GTSNPN and CDR2 SVGIG (reference sequence). The CDR3 reads CAWKGRGGSNTEAFF. The CDR3 DNA sequence: TGTGCCTGGAAAGGGAGGGGAGGGTCGAACACTGAAGCTTTCTTT.

This chain uses TRBV5-1 with TRBJ2-2; 9 positions agree with TRBD1. The germline CDR1 and CDR2 sequences are SGHRS and YFSETQ. V lost 4 bases to trimming and J lost 0 bases; unmatched junction nucleotides: 4. The CDR3 is 16 amino acids. CDR3 loop: CASSDRGGANTGELFF. In DNA form, the CDR3 reads TGCGCCAGCAGCGACAGGGGGGGCGCGAACACCGGGGAGCTGTTTTTT. The full variable domain, its missing parts supplied by reference TRBV5-1 and TRBJ2-2, is KAGVTQTPRYLIKTRGQQVTLSCSPISGHRSVSWYQQTPGQGLQFLFEYFSETQRNKGNFPGRFSGRQFSNSRSEMNVSTLELGDSALYLCASSDRGGANTGELFFGEGSRLTVL.